This T cell receptor (beta chain) was retrieved from a study of T-cell memory formation after mild COVID-19. Overall study findings and caveats: CD4+ clones that contracted lay mainly in CM and EM; CD8+ ones lay in EMRA.

J lost 4 bases, V lost 3 bases, and 9 bases had no gene match. The CDR3 loop spans 15 amino acids. Germline V CDR1 and CDR2: SQVTM, ANQGSEA. A 5'RACE reaction primed in the constant segment made cDNA libraries of TCR alpha and TCR beta, and these carried sample barcodes and UMIs. TCRdb reanalysed the 5' RACE reads using MiXCR and keeps one entry per CDR3 protein. The profile shows approximately 490,000 distinct CDR3 sequences, just over 20% of them singletons. In this sample, this clonotype turned up a few times. Antigen unknown. This receptor was obtained from an adult woman who had mild COVID-19 (a few samples of this study predate the infection). Cell type and time point are not known. V and J are TRBV29-1 and TRBJ2-1; 7 bases fit TRBD1. The specimen sequenced was PBMCs or a T cell subset sorted from them (not recorded which). This chain's CDR3 is CSVDLGQVVYNEQFF. The CDR3 DNA reads as TGCAGCGTTGATCTCGGACAGGTAGTGTACAATGAGCAGTTCTTC.